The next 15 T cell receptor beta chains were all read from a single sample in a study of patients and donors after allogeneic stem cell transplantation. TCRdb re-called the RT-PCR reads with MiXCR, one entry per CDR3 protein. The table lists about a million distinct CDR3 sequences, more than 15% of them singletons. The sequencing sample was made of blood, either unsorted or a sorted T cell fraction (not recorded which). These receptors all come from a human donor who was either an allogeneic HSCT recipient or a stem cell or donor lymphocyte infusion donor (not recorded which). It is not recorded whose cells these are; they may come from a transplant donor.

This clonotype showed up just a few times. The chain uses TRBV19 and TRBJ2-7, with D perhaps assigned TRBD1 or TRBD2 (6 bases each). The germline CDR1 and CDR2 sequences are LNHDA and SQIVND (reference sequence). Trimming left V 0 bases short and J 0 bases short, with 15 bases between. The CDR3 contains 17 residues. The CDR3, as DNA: TGTGCCAGTAGTATAGATCGCGGGACAAGGAACTCCTACGAGCAGTACTTC. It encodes CASSIDRGTRNSYEQYF.

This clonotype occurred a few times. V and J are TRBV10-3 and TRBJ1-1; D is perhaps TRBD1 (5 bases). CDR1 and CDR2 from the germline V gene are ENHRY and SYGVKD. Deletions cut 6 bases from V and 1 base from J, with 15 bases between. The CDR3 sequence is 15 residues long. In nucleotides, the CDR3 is TGTGCCATCAGGCCCAGTGCGGGGCCGAACACTGAAGCTTTCTTT. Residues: CAIRPSAGPNTEAFF.

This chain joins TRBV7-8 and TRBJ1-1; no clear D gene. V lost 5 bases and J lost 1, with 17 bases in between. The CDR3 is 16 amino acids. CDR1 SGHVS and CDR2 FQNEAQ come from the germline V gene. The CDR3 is CASSTNPLDGNTEAFF. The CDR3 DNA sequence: TGTGCCAGCAGCACCAACCCGCTGGACGGGAACACTGAAGCTTTCTTT.

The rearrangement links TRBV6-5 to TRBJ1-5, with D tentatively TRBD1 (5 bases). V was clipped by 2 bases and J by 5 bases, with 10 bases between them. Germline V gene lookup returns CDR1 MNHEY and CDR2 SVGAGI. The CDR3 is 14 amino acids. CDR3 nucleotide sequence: TGTGCCAGCAGTTACATAACAGGCGATCAGCCCCAGCATTTT. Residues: CASSYITGDQPQHF.

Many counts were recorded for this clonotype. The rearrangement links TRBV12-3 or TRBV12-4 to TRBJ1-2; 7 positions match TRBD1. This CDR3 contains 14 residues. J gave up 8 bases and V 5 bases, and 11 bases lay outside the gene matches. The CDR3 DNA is TGTGCCAGCAGTCCGCCGACAGGGTGGCGAGGCTACACCTTC. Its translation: CASSPPTGWRGYTF.

CDR3 protein: CASRITGEAFF. DNA of the CDR3: TGTGCCAGCAGGATCACAGGGGAAGCTTTCTTT. The V and J genes are TRBV13 and TRBJ1-1; D is perhaps TRBD1 (6 bases). The CDR3 covers 11 residues. V lost 6 bases, J lost 8 bases, and 10 bases lay in between. Germline values: CDR1 PRHDT, CDR2 FYEKMQ (reference sequence).

CDR3 loop: CSASDPQIEKLFF. In DNA, the CDR3 is TGCAGTGCTAGTGACCCCCAAATTGAAAAACTGTTTTTT. The chain has TRBV20-1 and TRBJ1-4; D remains unclear. Per the germline V gene, CDR1 is DFQATT and CDR2 is SNEGSKA (reference sequence). The V gene lost 3 bases and the J gene lost 7 bases, with 12 bases spanning the gap. The CDR3 consists of 13 residues.

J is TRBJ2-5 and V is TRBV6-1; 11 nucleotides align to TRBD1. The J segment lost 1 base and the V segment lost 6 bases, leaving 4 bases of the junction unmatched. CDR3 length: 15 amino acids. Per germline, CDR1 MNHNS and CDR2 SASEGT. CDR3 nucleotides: TGTGCCAGCAGCAGGGACAGGGGGACCCAAGAGACCCAGTACTTC. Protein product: CASSRDRGTQETQYF.

CDR3 coding DNA: TGTGCTAGTCAACAGGAGTTAGCCAAAAACATTCAGTACTTC. Its translation is CASQQELAKNIQYF. The chain carries TRBV12-5 and TRBJ2-4; D possibly corresponds to TRBD1 (5 bases). Germline-derived CDR1 and CDR2 are LGHNT and FRNRAP. CDR3 length equals 14 residues. V was shortened by 8 bases and J by 0 bases, with 11 bases between the two germline ends.

The CDR3 coding sequence is TGCAGTGCGCTTAGCGGGTCGAGCTCCTACAATGAGCAGTTCTTC. Its translation: CSALSGSSSYNEQFF. The V and J genes are TRBV20-1 and TRBJ2-1, with 7 positions matching TRBD2. CDR1 is DFQATT and CDR2 is SNEGSKA in the germline V gene (reference sequence). Trimming cost V 6 bases and J 0 bases; bases outside gene matches: 8. This CDR3 has 15 residues.

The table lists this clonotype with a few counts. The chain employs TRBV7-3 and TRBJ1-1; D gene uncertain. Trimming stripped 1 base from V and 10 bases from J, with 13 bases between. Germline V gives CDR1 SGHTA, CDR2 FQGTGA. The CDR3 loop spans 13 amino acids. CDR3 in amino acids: CASSLMGERRAFF. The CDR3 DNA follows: TGTGCCAGCAGCTTAATGGGAGAGAGGAGAGCTTTCTTT. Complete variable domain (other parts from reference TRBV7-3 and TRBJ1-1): GAGVSQTPSNKVTEKGKYVELRCDPISGHTALYWYRQSLGQGPEFLIYFQGTGAADDSGLPNDRFFAVRPEGSVSTLKIQRTERGDSAVYLCASSLMGERRAFFGQGTRLTVV.

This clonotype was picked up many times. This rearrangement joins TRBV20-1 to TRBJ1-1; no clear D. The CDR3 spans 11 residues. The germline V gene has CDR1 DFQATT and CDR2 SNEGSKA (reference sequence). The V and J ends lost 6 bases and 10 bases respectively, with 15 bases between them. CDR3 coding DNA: TGCAGTGCCAGTCAGACCGGTCGAGCTTTCTTT. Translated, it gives CSASQTGRAFF.

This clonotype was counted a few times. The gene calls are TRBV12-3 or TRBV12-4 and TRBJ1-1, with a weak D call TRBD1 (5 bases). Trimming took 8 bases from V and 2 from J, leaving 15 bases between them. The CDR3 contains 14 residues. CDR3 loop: CASGTGGANTEAFF. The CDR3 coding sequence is TGTGCCAGCGGGACCGGGGGTGCAAACACTGAAGCTTTCTTT.

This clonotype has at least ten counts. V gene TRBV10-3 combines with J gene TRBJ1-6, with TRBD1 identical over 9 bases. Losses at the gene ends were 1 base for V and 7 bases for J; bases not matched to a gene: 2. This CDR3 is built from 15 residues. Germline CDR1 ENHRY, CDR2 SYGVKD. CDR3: CAISELTGGNSPLHF. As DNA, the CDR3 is TGTGCCATCAGTGAGTTGACAGGGGGAAATTCACCCCTCCACTTT.

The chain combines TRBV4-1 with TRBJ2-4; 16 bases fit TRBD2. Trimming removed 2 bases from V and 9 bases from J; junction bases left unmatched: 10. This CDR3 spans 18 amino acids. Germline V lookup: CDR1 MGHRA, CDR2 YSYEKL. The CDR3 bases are TGCGCCAGCAGCCAACCGGGACTAGCGGGAGGGGCCGGGGCCATTCAGTACTTC. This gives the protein CASSQPGLAGGAGAIQYF.